The 11 T cell receptor beta chains listed next were all sequenced from one sample in a study of cytomegalovirus exposure and HLA in healthy donors. Both 60 Vbeta primers and 13 Jbeta primers went into the PCR. Sequencing used immunoSEQ multiplex PCR; TCRdb keeps in-frame clones, though not all of them. This sample yields under 200,000 clones, of which roughly two thirds are seen a single time; 2.8% belongs to the top ten. The material sequenced was PBMCs. These receptors originate from a young woman in good health and CMV-seronegative.

Of note for this clone: One junction end does not reproduce the germline sequence, and a read error may be involved. The chain uses TRBV7-9 and TRBJ2-7; D gene ambiguous. Germline values: CDR1 SEHNR, CDR2 FQNEAQ (reference sequence). This CDR3 spans 12 amino acids. CDR3 protein: CSSRISSYEQYF. The DNA of the CDR3 is TGTTCCAGCAGGATCTCCAGCTACGAGCAGTACTTC.

J is TRBJ2-3 and V is TRBV7-8; TRBD2 aligns across 9 bases. The V gene's germline CDR1 is SGHVS and CDR2 FQNEAQ. This CDR3 has 15 amino acids. V was pared by 6 bases and J by 4 bases, with 8 bases of the junction left unmatched. The CDR3 DNA reads as TGTGCCAGCAGAAAAACTAGCGGGTCCGCAGATACGCAGTATTTT. It translates to CASRKTSGSADTQYF.

This chain connects TRBV2 to TRBJ1-1; the D is unclear. Germline CDR1 and CDR2: SNHLY and FYNNEI. The CDR3 is made up of 14 amino acids. V was cut by 7 bases and J by 0 bases, with 12 bases left in between. Here the CDR3 reads CASIRQIMNTEAFF. CDR3 bases: TGTGCCAGCATCCGCCAGATCATGAACACTGAAGCTTTCTTT.

This clone appeared once. The junction does not match germline at one end; this may be a read error. The chain employs TRBV4-1 and TRBJ2-7; TRBD2 agrees at 9 bases. The germline V gene has CDR1 MGHRA and CDR2 YSYEKL. The CDR3 contains 17 residues. The CDR3 DNA is TGCGCCAGCAGCCAACCTCTCGCTAGCGGGGCTTCCTACGGGCAGTACTTC. It translates to CASSQPLASGASYGQYF.

This rearrangement joins TRBV28 to TRBJ1-2; no clear D gene. V was trimmed by 1 base and J by 5 bases, leaving 5 bases between them. Germline CDR1 and CDR2: MDHEN and SYDVKM. This CDR3 contains 12 residues. The CDR3 DNA reads TGTGCCAGCAGTTTATCGGAGTATGGCTACACCTTC. Translating it yields CASSLSEYGYTF.

This chain links TRBV11-2 with TRBJ1-2, with D tentatively TRBD1 (6 bases). CDR1 and CDR2 from the germline V gene are SGHAT and FQNNGV. Trimming pared 4 bases from V and 8 bases from J, leaving 14 bases between. This CDR3 has 13 residues. The CDR3: CASSSGQRGGYTF. The DNA for the CDR3 is TGTGCCAGCAGCTCAGGACAGAGGGGGGGCTACACCTTC.

The CDR3 loop is CASSVRDSLSYEQYF. CDR3 in DNA: TGTGCCAGCAGTGTTCGGGACAGCCTTTCCTACGAGCAGTACTTC. The chain links TRBV2 to TRBJ2-7; 7 nucleotides match TRBD1. From germline, CDR1 is SNHLY and CDR2 FYNNEI. This CDR3 is 15 amino acids long. Germline trimming cut 4 bases from V and 1 base from J; bases unmatched to any gene: 7.

The rearrangement joins TRBV5-1 to TRBJ2-1; 10 bases map to TRBD2. The CDR3 loop spans 15 amino acids. Per the germline V gene, CDR1 is SGHRS and CDR2 is YFSETQ. V lost 6 bases, J lost 5 bases, and 8 bases stayed unmatched. Here the CDR3 DNA reads TGCGCCAGCAACCCGACAGCGGGAGGGGACAATGAGCAGTTCTTC. Its translation is CASNPTAGGDNEQFF.

This clone appeared a single time. The chain combines TRBV5-1 with TRBJ1-6; no reliable D call. V was pared by 4 bases and J by 5 bases, with 13 bases between. The CDR3 spans 15 residues. The V gene's germline CDR1 is SGHRS and CDR2 YFSETQ. CDR3 nucleotide sequence: TGCGCCAGCAGCCCCGCGGTGAGCAATAATTCACCCCTCCACTTT. Protein product: CASSPAVSNNSPLHF.

The chain employs TRBV30 and TRBJ2-1; 11 bases fit TRBD1. J was trimmed by 7 bases and V by 2 bases; bases with no gene match: 4. CDR3 size: 14 residues. Germline loops: CDR1 GTSNPN, CDR2 SVGIG (reference sequence). The CDR3, as DNA: TGTGCCTGGAGTTCGGACAGGGGGCAGAATGAGCAGTTCTTC. This gives the protein CAWSSDRGQNEQFF.

This clone has only one observation. The genes are TRBV7-2 and TRBJ1-2, with D perhaps matching TRBD1 (6 bases). From germline, CDR1 is SGHTA and CDR2 FQGNSA. There are 13 residues in the CDR3. V shed 6 bases and J shed 4 bases, with 12 bases lying between them. Here the CDR3 reads CASRFTGSYGYTF. The CDR3 region has the DNA TGTGCCAGCAGGTTTACAGGGTCCTATGGCTACACCTTC.